The 28 T cell receptor beta chains below were found in one sample sequenced in a study of blood T cell repertoires in COVID-19 (dated by TCRdb to the early 2020s). The library relied on the immunoSEQ multiplex PCR assay. In TCRdb, the immuneACCESS table is reduced to in-frame sequences with V and J assigned. These tables do not hold every clone; where another copy was compared, an unresolved V gene accounts for under half, and the others remain unexplained. The sample table records some 44,000 clones; about nine tenths of these occur just once. Around 12% of the sample belongs to the ten largest clones. The source material was peripheral blood. The source of these receptors is a human donor in a cohort sampled during active COVID-19.

The chain combines TRBV5-8 with TRBJ2-5, with no clear D. Deletions cut 4 bases from V and 3 bases from J, with 4 bases between. CDR1 SGHTS and CDR2 YDEGEE come from the germline V gene. CDR3 length equals 11 residues. The CDR3: CASSPKETQYF. The CDR3 DNA follows: TGTGCCAGCAGCCCCAAAGAGACCCAGTACTTC.

This sequence joins TRBV7-9 and TRBJ2-3, with 9 positions matching TRBD2. The CDR3 sequence is 15 residues long. Germline CDR1 reads SEHNR; CDR2 reads FQNEAQ (reference sequence). Trimming at V came to 2 bases and at J to 1 base, leaving 1 base not matched to a gene. The CDR3 DNA follows: TGTGCCAGCAGCTTATTAGCGGGAGGCACAGATACGCAGTATTTT. It encodes CASSLLAGGTDTQYF.

The chain joins TRBV7-2 to TRBJ2-5, with a weak D call TRBD2 (6 bases). Germline CDR1 is SGHTA and CDR2 is FQGNSA. The V and J ends lost 1 base and 3 bases respectively, with 18 bases between them. This CDR3 is built from 17 residues. CDR3 sequence (DNA): TGTGCCAGCAGCTTAGTACCTGGGGCGGGCGGGGAAGAGACCCAGTACTTC. Its protein is CASSLVPGAGGEETQYF.

This clone has a single count. This chain uses TRBV4-1 with TRBJ2-7; 9 bases match TRBD1. Germline CDR1 MGHRA, CDR2 YSYEKL. This CDR3 spans 15 amino acids. The V and J ends lost 6 bases and 1 base, in that order; junction bases with no gene match: 7. The CDR3 DNA reads as TGCGCCAGCAGTAAGGGGGGGACAGGGTCCTACGAGCAGTACTTC. Amino acids: CASSKGGTGSYEQYF.

The rearrangement joins TRBV7-9 to TRBJ1-5; 8 bases are a match to TRBD1. The CDR3 runs 16 residues. CDR1 and CDR2 (germline): SEHNR, FQNEAQ (reference sequence). V gave up 1 base and J gave up 3 bases; unmatched junction bases: 5. CDR3: CASSLGTGRYNQPQHF. The CDR3 bases are TGTGCCAGCAGCTTAGGGACAGGGCGATACAATCAGCCCCAGCATTTT.

A word on this clone: Mismatch with germline at one junction end may stem from a read error. This chain links TRBV6-1 with TRBJ2-3; the D gene is possibly TRBD2 (6 bases). CDR1 is MNHNS, CDR2 SASEGT, per germline. This CDR3 is built from 12 residues. For the CDR3, the DNA is TGTGCCAGCAGTGAAGCGCGTGGGACTCGGCCTTTT. It yields the protein CASSEARGTRPF.

This clone appeared a single time. The sample carries other DNA sequences with the same CDR3. The chain recombines TRBV5-1 with TRBJ1-2, with 8 bases identical to TRBD1. CDR1 SGHRS and CDR2 YFSETQ come from the germline V gene. The CDR3 sequence is 14 residues long. The junction had 2 bases not matched to a gene; V was cut back by 2 bases and J by 2 bases. CDR3 sequence (DNA): TGCGCCAGCAGCTTAGGACAGGGCAACTATGGCTACACCTTC. Translated: CASSLGQGNYGYTF.

The chain couples TRBV7-2 to TRBJ2-7, with D possibly TRBD1 on 5 matching bases. Per germline, CDR1 SGHTA and CDR2 FQGNSA. V was shortened by 2 bases and J by 0 bases, with 11 bases between the two germline ends. The CDR3 length is 15 residues. CDR3 loop: CASSLWGTSSYEQYF. The CDR3 DNA follows: TGTGCCAGCAGCTTATGGGGCACGAGCTCCTACGAGCAGTACTTC.

This sequence joins TRBV28 and TRBJ2-7; TRBD1 agrees at 12 bases. V shed 7 bases, J shed 5 bases, and the junction held 12 bases outside the gene matches. In germline, CDR1 is MDHEN, CDR2 SYDVKM. The CDR3 is made up of 16 amino acids. The CDR3, as DNA: TGTGCCAGCAACCCACCACCAGGGACAGGGGGCGACGAGCAGTACTTC. Protein: CASNPPPGTGGDEQYF.

The V gene is TRBV5-1, the J gene TRBJ1-6; no reliable D call. CDR1 is SGHRS and CDR2 is YFSETQ in the germline V gene. The V gene lost 1 base and the J gene lost 5 bases, with 7 bases spanning the gap. The CDR3 runs to 14 residues. CDR3 protein: CASSLNPDNSPLHF. CDR3 nucleotide sequence: TGCGCCAGCAGCTTGAACCCGGATAATTCACCCCTCCACTTT.

The chain recombines TRBV6-6 with TRBJ1-6; D gene unclear. CDR1 and CDR2 from the germline V gene are MNHNY and SVGAGI (reference sequence). The CDR3 has 16 residues. V was shortened by 6 bases and J by 0 bases, with 12 bases between the two germline ends. The CDR3: CASRPTGSSYNSPLHF. The CDR3, as DNA: TGTGCCAGCAGGCCCACCGGGAGCTCCTATAATTCACCCCTCCACTTT.

The V gene is TRBV11-2, the J gene TRBJ2-1; D perhaps matches TRBD2 (5 bases). The CDR3 has 14 residues. The V gene's germline CDR1 is SGHAT and CDR2 FQNNGV. The ends were cut back, 5 bases at V and 4 bases at J, with 12 bases in the middle. The CDR3 DNA follows: TGTGCCAGCAGCCGGCTGACGGGGTACAATGAGCAGTTCTTC. It yields the protein CASSRLTGYNEQFF.

The chain employs TRBV2 and TRBJ2-1, with 8 bases lining up with TRBD2. The CDR3 sequence is 15 residues long. Germline CDR1 is SNHLY and CDR2 is FYNNEI. V lost 6 bases, J lost 8 bases, and 12 bases stayed unmatched. The CDR3 DNA reads TGTGCCAGCAGGCCCAGCGGCGGGAGGTGGTATGAGCAGTTCTTC. This translates into CASRPSGGRWYEQFF.

The rearrangement joins TRBV9 to TRBJ1-2; 9 bases are shared with TRBD1. CDR1 and CDR2 from the germline V gene are SGDLS and YYNGEE. Unmatched junction bases numbered 8, after V lost 2 bases and J lost 6 bases. The CDR3 has 15 amino acids. Here the CDR3 reads CASSVLDRGTDGYTF. DNA of the CDR3: TGTGCCAGCAGCGTCCTGGACAGGGGAACAGATGGCTACACCTTC.

This clone has only a few counts. This chain uses TRBV7-9 with TRBJ2-7, with D possibly TRBD1 on 5 matching bases. There are 14 residues in the CDR3. With 6 bases removed from V and 4 bases from J, the gap between germline ends came to 16 bases. Germline V CDR1 and CDR2: SEHNR, FQNEAQ (reference sequence). The CDR3 spells CASRNDRLGYEQYF. CDR3 bases: TGTGCCAGCAGAAACGACAGACTCGGGTACGAGCAGTACTTC.

This sequence joins TRBV3-1 (or the pseudogene TRBV3-2) and TRBJ1-5; D ambiguous. Per the germline V gene, CDR1 is LGHDT and CDR2 is YNNKEL (reference sequence). Trimming pared 0 bases from V and 8 bases from J, leaving 14 bases between. This CDR3 is built from 15 residues. The chain's CDR3 is CASSQDPGGIEPQHF. CDR3 nucleotide sequence: TGTGCCAGCAGCCAAGACCCCGGAGGTATAGAGCCCCAGCATTTT.

The sample holds a few counts of this clone. The chain employs TRBV3-1 (or the pseudogene TRBV3-2) and TRBJ2-5; 12 bases match TRBD2. Germline CDR1 LGHDT, CDR2 YNNKEL (reference sequence). Trimming at V came to 4 bases and at J to 4 bases, leaving 4 bases not matched to a gene. The CDR3 totals 15 residues. This chain's CDR3 is CASSRLAGVRETQYF. Here the CDR3 DNA reads TGTGCCAGCAGCCGACTAGCGGGAGTGAGAGAGACCCAGTACTTC.

The chain is built from TRBV28 and TRBJ2-5; the match to TRBD1 covers 7 bases. The CDR3 is 15 amino acids. Germline V lookup: CDR1 MDHEN, CDR2 SYDVKM. The J segment lost 4 bases and the V segment lost 5 bases, leaving 10 bases of the junction unmatched. CDR3 amino acids: CASSLYSRGLETQYF. Written as DNA, the CDR3 is TGTGCCAGCAGTCTGTACTCCAGGGGGTTAGAGACCCAGTACTTC.

The V and J genes are TRBV5-4 and TRBJ1-1, with a weak D call TRBD1 (6 bases). From germline, CDR1 is SGHNT and CDR2 YYREEE (reference sequence). V was shortened by 4 bases and J by 4 bases, with 14 bases between the two germline ends. The CDR3 consists of 14 residues. Here the CDR3 DNA reads TGTGCCAGCAGCGTGACAGGAGGTAGCACTGAAGCTTTCTTT. Amino acids: CASSVTGGSTEAFF.

The V gene is TRBV7-9, the J gene TRBJ2-1; 9 bases are shared with TRBD2. Trimming at V came to 1 base and at J to 7 bases, leaving 5 bases not matched to a gene. CDR3 length: 15 amino acids. Germline V gene lookup returns CDR1 SEHNR and CDR2 FQNEAQ (reference sequence). Here the CDR3 DNA reads TGTGCCAGCAGCTTAGTTAGCGGGAGTGGGAATGAGCAGTTCTTC. Translated: CASSLVSGSGNEQFF.

In DNA form, the CDR3 reads TGTGCCAGCAGTGAAACCTCCGGTGAGCAGTTCTTC. It yields the protein CASSETSGEQFF. The rearrangement links TRBV2 to TRBJ2-1; D is undetermined. V dropped 2 bases and J dropped 9 bases, with 8 bases sitting between them. The germline CDR1 and CDR2 sequences are SNHLY and FYNNEI. This CDR3 contains 12 residues.

The J gene is TRBJ2-2, the V gene TRBV6-6, with 8 positions matching TRBD2. Unmatched junction bases numbered 22, after V lost 5 bases and J lost 14 bases. CDR3 size: 17 residues. Germline loops: CDR1 MNHNY, CDR2 SVGAGI (reference sequence). Written as DNA, the CDR3 is TGTGCCAGCAGTCCCCCTAGAGGGCGGGGGGAAATACCGGGCCTGTTTTTT. Amino acids: CASSPPRGRGEIPGLFF.

The chain is built from TRBV5-8 and TRBJ2-1; 8 bases line up with TRBD2. CDR1 is SGHTS and CDR2 is YDEGEE in the germline V gene. The CDR3 has 15 residues. V lost 2 bases and J lost 6; bases outside the gene matches: 7. The CDR3 sequence: CASSFEAGGVNEQFF. CDR3 in DNA: TGTGCCAGCAGCTTCGAGGCGGGAGGAGTCAATGAGCAGTTCTTC.

V is TRBV7-2 and J is TRBJ2-7; 7 nucleotides align to TRBD1. The junction had 4 bases not matched to a gene; V was cut back by 2 bases and J by 0 bases. The CDR3 is 15 residues long. CDR1 is SGHTA, CDR2 FQGNSA, per germline. The CDR3 DNA reads as TGTGCCAGCAGCTTAACAGGGGTTAACTCCTACGAGCAGTACTTC. Protein sequence: CASSLTGVNSYEQYF.

The CDR3 DNA reads TGTGCCTGGAGTGGGCAGTTTGCTTCACCCCTCCACTTT. Its translation: CAWSGQFASPLHF. This sequence joins TRBV30 and TRBJ1-6; D is ambiguous. Germline V gene lookup returns CDR1 GTSNPN and CDR2 SVGIG (reference sequence). V lost 1 base, J lost 9 bases, and 10 bases lay in between. The CDR3 runs 13 residues.

V and J are TRBV5-6 and TRBJ1-1, with a possible D match to TRBD1 (5 bases). CDR3 length: 14 amino acids. Germline CDR1 is SGHDT and CDR2 is YYEEEE. V was pared by 3 bases and J by 1 base, with 10 bases between. This chain's CDR3 is CASSSDSRNTEAFF. The CDR3 nucleotides are TGTGCCAGCAGCTCCGACAGCCGGAACACTGAAGCTTTCTTT.

The CDR3 is CASSQTFGANVLTF. CDR3 DNA: TGCGCCAGCAGCCAAACTTTTGGGGCCAACGTCCTGACTTTC. The chain combines TRBV4-3 with TRBJ2-6; D remains unclear. Germline CDR1 is LGHNA and CDR2 is YSLEER. Deletions cut 2 bases from V and 3 bases from J, with 5 bases between. CDR3 length: 14 amino acids.

V and J are TRBV27 and TRBJ1-1; 8 nucleotides match TRBD1. The CDR3 runs to 16 residues. V lost 3 bases, J lost 8 bases, and 14 bases stayed unmatched. The germline V gene encodes CDR1 MNHEY and CDR2 SMNVEV (reference sequence). The CDR3 region is CASSFDPGQGLSEAFF. The CDR3 DNA reads TGTGCCAGCAGTTTCGACCCCGGACAGGGATTATCGGAAGCTTTCTTT.